This is a list of T cell receptor beta chains from one sample in a study of blood T cell repertoires in COVID-19. Generated by immunoSEQ multiplex PCR, the TCRdb table keeps only in-frame clones and is missing some. In the table there are some 200,000 clones, almost 80% of which are singletons. Material: PBMCs or T cells enriched from blood (not recorded which). The source is a woman between 45 and 60 years old who had recovered from COVID-19. Each CDR3 is given with its conserved first and last residue. A D gene is named only where the DNA matches it firmly. Expanded clones are given a class, and other clones once, few, many or no size at all.

TRBD2	TRBV6-5	.	TRBJ2-3	CASTSAADTQYF	TGTGCCAGTACTAGCGCGGCAGATACGCAGTATTTT
TRBD1	TRBV5-5	.	TRBJ2-5	CASSLGIQGPQETQYF	TGTGCCAGCAGCCTGGGCATACAGGGGCCCCAAGAGACCCAGTACTTC
TRBD1	TRBV28	.	TRBJ2-3	CASSLSTGADTQYF	TGTGCCAGCAGTTTATCCACAGGGGCAGATACGCAGTATTTT
.	TRBV18	.	TRBJ2-4	CASSRETWAKNIQYF	TGTGCCAGCTCCCGCGAAACTTGGGCCAAAAACATTCAGTACTTC
.	TRBV4-2	.	TRBJ1-5	CASSQESIRTVPNQPQHF	TGTGCCAGCAGCCAAGAATCAATAAGGACAGTGCCGAATCAGCCCCAGCATTTT
.	TRBV9	once	TRBJ1-1	CATSQGSTVGTEAFF	TGTGCCACATCCCAGGGGTCTACGGTGGGCACTGAAGCTTTCTTT
TRBD1	TRBV10-3	.	TRBJ1-3	CAISERPSGGTGNTIYF	TGTGCCATCAGTGAGAGGCCATCAGGGGGCACTGGAAACACCATATATTTT
.	TRBV28	.	TRBJ2-1	CASSAGTAREQFF	TGTGCCAGCAGTGCCGGCACCGCCAGGGAGCAGTTCTTC
.	TRBV10-2	many	TRBJ1-5	CASRTGVGKEPQHF	TGCGCCAGCAGAACAGGTGTAGGGAAAGAGCCCCAGCATTTT
.	TRBV3-1/TRBV3-2	.	TRBJ2-2	CASSQGLTGGTGELFF	TGTGCCAGCAGCCAAGGCCTGACAGGAGGCACCGGGGAGCTGTTTTTT
TRBD1	TRBV7-2	few	TRBJ1-6	CASSPRQGGFSPLHF	TGTGCCAGCAGCCCCCGACAGGGAGGCTTTTCACCCCTCCACTTT
TRBD1	TRBV6-5	.	TRBJ2-7	CASRDRGYEQYF	TGTGCCAGCAGGGACAGGGGATACGAGCAGTACTTC
TRBD1	TRBV28	.	TRBJ1-3	CASSTGAGNTIYF	TGTGCCAGCAGCACAGGGGCTGGAAACACCATATATTTT
.	TRBV14	medium-sized	TRBJ1-6	CASSQVGPKPLHF	TGTGCCAGCAGCCAAGTGGGGCCGAAACCCCTCCACTTT
TRBD2	TRBV5-4	.	TRBJ2-3	CASSLAGGGAQYF	TGTGCCAGCAGCTTGGCCGGGGGAGGGGCGCAGTATTTT
.	TRBV27	.	TRBJ1-5	CASSFTGKLNQPQHF	TGTGCCAGCAGTTTTACCGGGAAACTAAATCAGCCCCAGCATTTT
.	TRBV20-1	.	TRBJ2-7	CSLLANYEQYF	TGCAGTCTGCTAGCGAACTACGAGCAGTACTTC
.	TRBV9	.	TRBJ1-5	CASSTGHRSNQPQHF	TGTGCCAGCAGCACGGGACACAGAAGCAATCAGCCCCAGCATTTT
TRBD2	TRBV2	few	TRBJ2-3	CASSLRTSGSTDTQYF	TGTGCCAGCAGTCTCCGGACTAGCGGGAGCACAGATACGCAGTATTTT
.	TRBV11-2	.	TRBJ2-7	CASSLGHRYEQYF	TGTGCCAGCAGCTTAGGGCACAGATACGAGCAGTACTTC
.	TRBV18	.	TRBJ1-1	CASSPNAGFMNTEAFF	TGTGCCAGCTCGCCGAATGCGGGGTTCATGAACACTGAAGCTTTCTTT
TRBD2	TRBV7-2	once	TRBJ2-1	CASSPHTSGSRKLGNEQFF	TGTGCCAGCAGCCCACATACTAGCGGGAGTCGTAAATTGGGCAATGAGCAGTTCTTC
TRBD1	TRBV5-8	.	TRBJ1-1	CASSTGQGNFAFF	TGTGCCAGCAGCACCGGACAGGGAAATTTCGCTTTCTTT
.	TRBV7-9	.	TRBJ1-2	CASSLIPANYGYTF	TGTGCCAGCAGCTTAATCCCAGCTAACTATGGCTACACCTTC
TRBD1	TRBV9	.	TRBJ1-3	CASSVGQGSGNTIYF	TGTGCCAGCAGCGTGGGACAGGGAAGTGGAAACACCATATATTTT
TRBD2	TRBV30	.	TRBJ2-1	CAWEGLAGRRSEQFF	TGTGCCTGGGAGGGACTAGCGGGAAGGCGGAGTGAGCAGTTCTTC
TRBD1	TRBV2	many	TRBJ1-5	CASREGQGSFSNQPQHF	TGTGCCAGCAGGGAGGGACAGGGAAGTTTCAGCAATCAGCCCCAGCATTTT
TRBD1	TRBV19	.	TRBJ1-4	CASRQGANLLANEKLFF	TGTGCCAGTCGACAGGGGGCGAATCTTTTGGCTAATGAAAAACTGTTTTTT
TRBD1	TRBV5-6	once	TRBJ2-5	CASSLAGGEETQYF	TGTGCCAGCAGCTTGGCAGGGGGAGAAGAGACCCAGTACTTC
.	TRBV3-1/TRBV3-2	.	TRBJ1-1	CASSLGPGRERAEAFF	TGTGCCAGCAGCCTCGGCCCGGGGAGGGAGCGGGCTGAAGCTTTCTTT
.	TRBV24-1	.	TRBJ2-1	CATSETGTRLWNEQFF	TGTGCCACCAGTGAAACAGGTACCCGCCTTTGGAATGAGCAGTTCTTC
.	TRBV29-1	few	TRBJ2-1	CSVEGRGPSYNEQFF	TGCAGCGTTGAAGGTCGAGGGCCTTCCTACAATGAGCAGTTCTTC
TRBD2	TRBV5-4	.	TRBJ2-7	CASSLAGGFVYEQYF	TGTGCCAGCAGCTTGGCCGGGGGGTTTGTCTACGAGCAGTACTTC
.	TRBV18	.	TRBJ1-1	CASSQSGAVNTEAFF	TGTGCCAGCTCACAAAGCGGGGCAGTGAACACTGAAGCTTTCTTT
.	TRBV7-3	once	TRBJ1-1	CASSLQGNTEAFF	TGTGCCAGCAGCCTACAGGGGAACACTGAAGCTTTCTTT
TRBD2	TRBV3-1/TRBV3-2	.	TRBJ2-2	CASRLAGGTGELFF	TGTGCCAGCAGACTAGCGGGAGGTACCGGGGAGCTGTTTTTT
.	TRBV19	.	TRBJ1-5	CASSRLLGSNQPQHF	TGTGCCAGTAGTAGGCTCCTTGGCAGCAATCAGCCCCAGCATTTT
.	TRBV6-5	.	TRBJ1-1	CASQIEQINTEAFF	TGTGCCAGCCAAATAGAACAGATAAACACTGAAGCTTTCTTT
TRBD1	TRBV5-1	.	TRBJ1-4	CASSFDREMTNEKLFF	TGCGCCAGCAGCTTTGACAGGGAGATGACTAATGAAAAACTGTTTTTT
TRBD1	TRBV9	.	TRBJ1-2	CASSVGTDENYGYTF	TGTGCCAGCAGCGTCGGGACAGACGAAAACTATGGCTACACCTTC
TRBD2	TRBV3-1/TRBV3-2	.	TRBJ2-7	CASSPSGSRSEQYF	TGTGCCAGCAGCCCCAGCGGGAGCCGGTCCGAGCAGTACTTC
.	TRBV7-2	.	TRBJ1-4	CASSLNPGVNEKLFF	TGTGCCAGCAGCTTAAATCCAGGGGTTAATGAAAAACTGTTTTTT
TRBD2	TRBV9	.	TRBJ2-2	CASSTSAGGPGFDTGELFF	TGTGCCAGCAGCACTTCGGCGGGAGGGCCGGGTTTCGACACCGGGGAGCTGTTTTTT
TRBD1	TRBV28	.	TRBJ2-7	CASRQGQGTYEQYF	TGTGCCAGCAGACAGGGACAGGGAACCTACGAGCAGTACTTC
TRBD1	TRBV30	.	TRBJ1-1	CAWSRTGGVGAFF	TGTGCCTGGAGTCGCACAGGGGGCGTAGGAGCTTTCTTT
TRBD1	TRBV11-2	.	TRBJ1-6	CASTLDRDKSPLHF	TGTGCCAGCACACTGGACAGGGATAAGTCACCCCTCCACTTT
TRBD1	TRBV29-1	.	TRBJ1-2	CSVASTGGNYGYTF	TGCAGCGTTGCATCTACAGGGGGTAACTATGGCTACACCTTC
TRBD2	TRBV19	.	TRBJ2-3	CASSSFSGITDTQYF	TGTGCCAGTAGTAGCTTCAGCGGGATCACAGATACGCAGTATTTT
.	TRBV6-1	.	TRBJ1-2	CASRQPTGFYGYTF	TGTGCCAGCAGGCAACCAACAGGGTTCTATGGCTACACCTTC
TRBD1	TRBV7-9	once	TRBJ2-3	CASSWGTASTDTQYF	TGTGCCAGCAGCTGGGGGACAGCTAGCACAGATACGCAGTATTTT
.	TRBV10-2	.	TRBJ2-7	CASRLGALSYEQYF	TGCGCCAGCCGCTTAGGGGCTCTCTCCTACGAGCAGTACTTC
.	TRBV30	.	TRBJ1-4	CAWGREKLFF	TGTGCCTGGGGGAGAGAAAAACTGTTTTTT
.	TRBV28	.	TRBJ1-2	CAARGAGGYTF	TGTGCGGCTCGCGGTGCAGGGGGCTACACCTTC
TRBD2	TRBV4-3	.	TRBJ2-5	CASSQERGLGQETQYF	TGCGCCAGCAGCCAAGAGCGAGGACTAGGGCAAGAGACCCAGTACTTC
TRBD1	TRBV15	.	TRBJ1-1	CATSRFDRGNTEAFF	TGTGCCACCAGCAGATTCGACAGGGGTAACACTGAAGCTTTCTTT
TRBD2	TRBV28	.	TRBJ2-7	CASRLLGTSGTYEQYF	TGTGCCAGCAGACTCCTCGGGACTAGCGGAACCTACGAGCAGTACTTC
TRBD2	TRBV11-2	once	TRBJ2-1	CASSLEAGGRDEQFF	TGTGCCAGCAGCTTAGAGGCGGGAGGGCGTGATGAGCAGTTCTTC
TRBD2	TRBV30	.	TRBJ2-3	CAWDGGGTDTQYF	TGTGCCTGGGATGGGGGGGGCACAGATACGCAGTATTTT
TRBD1	TRBV3-1/TRBV3-2	.	TRBJ1-2	CASSQGQGPYGYTF	TGTGCCAGCAGCCAAGGACAGGGCCCCTATGGCTACACCTTC
TRBD1	TRBV19	.	TRBJ2-5	CASRDRGRGETQYF	TGTGCCAGTCGAGACAGGGGGCGCGGGGAGACCCAGTACTTC